Each of the 4 T cell receptor beta chains below was sequenced from the same sample in a study of OX40 agonist ivuxolimab in advanced cancers. Profiled with immunoSEQ multiplex PCR; TCRdb holds only in-frame clones, not every one. The repertoire holds over 75,000 clones, with 70% to 90% as singletons. The sequenced sample was CD4+ or CD8+ T cells sorted from blood, obtained in a trial of the OX40 agonist ivuxolimab. The receptors were gathered from an adult with an advanced solid tumor such as melanoma, head and neck, liver or kidney cancer.

The chain has TRBV5-1 and TRBJ2-5; TRBD1 matches at 7 bases. Germline CDR1 and CDR2: SGHRS and YFSETQ. This CDR3 comprises 15 residues. V lost 2 bases and J lost 1; bases outside the gene matches: 5. Here the CDR3 reads CASSFSTGSQETQYF. CDR3 DNA: TGCGCCAGCAGCTTCTCGACAGGGTCCCAAGAGACCCAGTACTTC.

This rearrangement joins TRBV18 to TRBJ1-1; D unclear. CDR1 and CDR2 from the germline V gene are KGHSH and LQKENI. Deletions cut 2 bases from V and 7 bases from J, with 8 bases between. This CDR3 contains 12 residues. CDR3 DNA: TGTGCCAGCTCACCAGGGAGCCGTGAAGCTTTCTTT. Amino acids: CASSPGSREAFF.

The chain combines TRBV5-1 with TRBJ1-2; D may be TRBD1 (6 bases). The germline V gene encodes CDR1 SGHRS and CDR2 YFSETQ. The V end was cut by 4 bases, the J end by 4 bases, with 14 bases between. The CDR3 loop spans 14 amino acids. The DNA of the CDR3 is TGCGCCAGCAGCCCGCAGGGGAGATCCTATGGCTACACCTTC. Its protein product is CASSPQGRSYGYTF.

The V and J genes are TRBV5-4 and TRBJ2-3, with 7 bases lining up with TRBD2. Per the germline V gene, CDR1 is SGHNT and CDR2 is YYREEE (reference sequence). The CDR3 is 16 amino acids. The trim removed 0 bases at V and 4 bases at J, leaving 8 bases unmatched. The CDR3: CASSLDGGSIADTQYF. CDR3 DNA sequence: TGTGCCAGCAGCTTGGACGGCGGGAGTATCGCAGATACGCAGTATTTT.